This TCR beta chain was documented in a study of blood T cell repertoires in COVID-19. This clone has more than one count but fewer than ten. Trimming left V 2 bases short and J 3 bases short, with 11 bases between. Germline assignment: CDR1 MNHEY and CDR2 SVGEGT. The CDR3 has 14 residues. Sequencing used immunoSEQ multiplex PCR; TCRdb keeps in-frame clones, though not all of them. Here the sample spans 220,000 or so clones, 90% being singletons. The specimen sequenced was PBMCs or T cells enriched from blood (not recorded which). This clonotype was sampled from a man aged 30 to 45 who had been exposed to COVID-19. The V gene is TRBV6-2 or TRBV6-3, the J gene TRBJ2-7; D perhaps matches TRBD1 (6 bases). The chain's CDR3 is CASSYGGYNYEQYF. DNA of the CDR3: TGTGCCAGCAGTTACGGGGGCTATAACTACGAGCAGTACTTC.